A selection of T cell receptor beta chains follows, all from one sample in a study of STAT5B mutations in CD4+ large granular lymphocyte leukemia. Sequencing used immunoSEQ multiplex PCR; TCRdb keeps in-frame clones, though not all of them. The sample lists more than 30,000 clones, approximately 88% occurring once. Sequenced sample: CD4+ T cells from blood buffy coats. The receptor source for this set is a human donor in good health. CDR3s include the opening cysteine and the closing phenylalanine or tryptophan. The D gene is left open where the match is weak. Expanded clones are given a class, and other clones once, few, many or no size at all.

D	size	V	length	J	DNA	CDR3
-	-	TRBV2	13	TRBJ2-2	TGTGCCAGCCACCTCCGGAACACCGGGGAGCTGTTTTTT	CASHLRNTGELFF
TRBD1	-	TRBV11-2	14	TRBJ1-1	TGTGCCAGCGGATGGACAGGGGGCTATCTCCCCGCTTTCTTT	CASGWTGGYLPAFF
-	-	TRBV29-1	11	TRBJ2-3	TGCAGTCCTGCTTGGGCAGATACGCAGTATTTT	CSPAWADTQYF
TRBD2	-	TRBV6-5	13	TRBJ2-7	TGTGCCAGCAGGACCCAACGGGGGGGCGAGCAGTACTTC	CASRTQRGGEQYF
-	-	TRBV5-1	14	TRBJ2-7	TGCGCCAGCAGCTTTCGCCCCAACTCCTACGAGCAGTACTTC	CASSFRPNSYEQYF
-	-	TRBV7-2	15	TRBJ2-1	TGTGCCAGCAGCCCTCACCTTGGGTCCTACAATGAGCAGTTCTTC	CASSPHLGSYNEQFF
-	-	TRBV18	14	TRBJ1-4	TGTGCCAGCTCACCGTGGGTCGCGGATGAAAAACTGTTTTTT	CASSPWVADEKLFF
-	-	TRBV6-5	13	TRBJ1-2	TGTGCCAGCAGTTACGGGGGGTCCTATGGCTACACCTTC	CASSYGGSYGYTF
TRBD2	few	TRBV10-1	13	TRBJ2-2	TGCGCCAGCGGTGGGACTAGCACCGGGGAGCTGTTTTTT	CASGGTSTGELFF
-	-	TRBV7-9	14	TRBJ2-1	TGTGCCAGCAGCTTTACTAGCTCCATCAATGAGCAGTTCTTC	CASSFTSSINEQFF
TRBD2	-	TRBV6-1	16	TRBJ2-1	TGTGCCAGCAGTGAAATCGGCGGGGGTTCCTACAATGAGCAGTTCTTC	CASSEIGGGSYNEQFF
-	once	TRBV7-6	13	TRBJ2-5	TGTGCCAGCAGCTTAGGTTCGGGCGAGACCCAGTACTTC	CASSLGSGETQYF
TRBD1	-	TRBV5-1	16	TRBJ1-1	TGCGCCAGCAGCTTGGTTTGGGGGACAGACATCACTGAAGCTTTCTTT	CASSLVWGTDITEAFF
-	-	TRBV5-1	15	TRBJ1-3	TGCGCCAGCAGCTTAGTCCCTGGGGCTGGAAACACCATATATTTT	CASSLVPGAGNTIYF
-	-	TRBV7-2	14	TRBJ1-1	TGTGCCAGCAGCTCTTCAGGTGGTAGAACTGAAGCTTTCTTT	CASSSSGGRTEAFF
-	-	TRBV21-1	19	TRBJ2-6	TGTGCCAGCATCCCGGGCCGGGACAGGGAAGGCTCCGGGGCCAACGTCCTGACTTTC	CASIPGRDREGSGANVLTF
-	-	TRBV10-3	16	TRBJ1-4	TGTGCCTCCCGAGCTTCGCTCGGGACGGGCGATGAAAAACTGTTTTTT	CASRASLGTGDEKLFF
TRBD1	-	TRBV7-8	13	TRBJ2-7	TGTGCCAGCAGCTTAGGACAGGGCGGCGAGCAGTACTTC	CASSLGQGGEQYF
-	once	TRBV5-6	14	TRBJ1-2	TGTGCCAGCATGAGGGCAGCGGCTAACTATGGCTACACCTTC	CASMRAAANYGYTF
-	-	TRBV29-1	13	TRBJ1-6	TGCAGCGTTGCTTCAGAGTTAGATTCACCCCTCCACTTT	CSVASELDSPLHF
-	-	TRBV12-5	16	TRBJ2-5	TGTGCTAGTGGTTTGGTACTAACACCACCCGTTTCCGGGCAGTACTTC	CASGLVLTPPVSGQYF
-	-	TRBV5-1	14	TRBJ2-1	TGCGCCAGCAGCTTGCGTTCTGAGGGGGATGAGCAGTTCTTC	CASSLRSEGDEQFF
TRBD2	-	TRBV6-5	14	TRBJ2-3	TGTGCCAGCAAGGCCCCCCTAGCGGGAGATACGCAGTATTTT	CASKAPLAGDTQYF
TRBD1	once	TRBV5-6	17	TRBJ1-1	TGTGCCAGCAGCCCTGGGACCGTACAGGGGGAGAACACTGAAGCTTTCTTT	CASSPGTVQGENTEAFF
TRBD1	-	TRBV18	16	TRBJ2-3	TGTGCCAGCTCACCGGGACAGGCTTCGGTTGCCCAGACGCAGTATTTT	CASSPGQASVAQTQYF
-	few	TRBV5-1	14	TRBJ2-7	TGCGCCAGCAGTCGAACAGGGGAGGACTACGAGCAGTACTTC	CASSRTGEDYEQYF
-	-	TRBV14	16	TRBJ1-6	TGTGCCAGCAGCCAACTAGGGATTGGGGATAATTCACCCCTCCACTTT	CASSQLGIGDNSPLHF
TRBD1	-	TRBV13	15	TRBJ2-1	TGTGCCAGCAGCGGCCGGGGACAGGGGGCCAATGAGCAGTTCTTC	CASSGRGQGANEQFF
TRBD1	-	TRBV6-5	14	TRBJ1-2	TGTGCCAGCAGTTCCCAGGGAGGGGGCCATGGCTACACCTTC	CASSSQGGGHGYTF
-	few	TRBV19	15	TRBJ1-3	TGTGCCAGTAGTATAGGTGGACAGTCTGGAAACACCATATATTTT	CASSIGGQSGNTIYF
-	-	TRBV9	15	TRBJ2-5	TGTGCCAGCAGCGTAGCCGCAGGGTACCAAGAGACCCAGTACTTC	CASSVAAGYQETQYF
-	-	TRBV2	11	TRBJ1-1	TGTGCCAGCAGTGACTTACCGGCTGCTTTCTTT	CASSDLPAAFF
TRBD1	-	TRBV6-5	15	TRBJ1-5	TGTGCCAGCAGTACGGACAGGGGAAGGAATCAGCCCCAGCATTTT	CASSTDRGRNQPQHF
-	-	TRBV12-5	15	TRBJ1-2	TGTGCTAGTGGTTTGGGGTCCGGGACACGCTATGGCTACACCTTC	CASGLGSGTRYGYTF
TRBD2	-	TRBV2	16	TRBJ2-2	TGTGCCAGCAGTGATGGACTAGCGGGAGGCGGCGGGGAGCTGTTTTTT	CASSDGLAGGGGELFF
-	few	TRBV7-9	15	TRBJ1-6	TGTGCCAGCAGCTTAGCCGAAACAGGGAGCTCACCCCTCCACTTT	CASSLAETGSSPLHF
TRBD2	-	TRBV11-2	17	TRBJ2-3	TGTGCCAGCAGCCCAGGTCATAGCGGGGGGGCCGGAGATACGCAGTATTTT	CASSPGHSGGAGDTQYF
TRBD1	-	TRBV10-3	16	TRBJ1-6	TGTGCCATCAGTGAGGTTAGGGGGCCCTATAATTCACCCCTCCACTTT	CAISEVRGPYNSPLHF
-	-	TRBV5-5	13	TRBJ2-7	TGTGCCAGCAGCTCTTCAGGGACTGCCGAGCAGTACTTC	CASSSSGTAEQYF
-	-	TRBV6-6	13	TRBJ2-1	TGTGCCAGCAGGGGGATTTCCTACAATGAGCAGTTCTTC	CASRGISYNEQFF
-	once	TRBV30	15	TRBJ2-7	TGTGCCTGGAGTCGGTCAAGGGACACCACCACTAAGCAGTACTTC	CAWSRSRDTTTKQYF